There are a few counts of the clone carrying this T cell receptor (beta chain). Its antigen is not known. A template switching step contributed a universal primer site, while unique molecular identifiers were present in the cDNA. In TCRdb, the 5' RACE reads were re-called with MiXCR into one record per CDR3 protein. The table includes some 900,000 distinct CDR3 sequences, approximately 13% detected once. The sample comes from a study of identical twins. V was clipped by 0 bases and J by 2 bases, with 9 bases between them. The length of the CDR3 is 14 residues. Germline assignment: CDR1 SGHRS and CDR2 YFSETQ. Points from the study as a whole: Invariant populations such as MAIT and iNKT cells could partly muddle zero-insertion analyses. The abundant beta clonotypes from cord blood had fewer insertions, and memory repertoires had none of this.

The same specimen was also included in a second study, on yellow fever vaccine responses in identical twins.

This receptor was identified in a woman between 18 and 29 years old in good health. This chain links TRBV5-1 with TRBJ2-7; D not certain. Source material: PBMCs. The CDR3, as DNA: TGCGCCAGCAGCTTGGAGCGCGCTACCTACGAGCAGTACTTC. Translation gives CASSLERATYEQYF.